The rows below give T cell receptor beta chains drawn from one sample of a study of identical twins. One entry per CDR3 protein, called by TCRdb with MiXCR from the 5' RACE reads. Here the sample spans 450,000 to 600,000 distinct CDR3 sequences, approximately 20% being singletons. This same sample was also part of a study on yellow fever vaccine responses in identical twins.

The sequencing sample was made of CD4+ T cells sorted from blood. Receptors originate from a woman between 18 and 29 years old in good health. Both conserved end residues are part of each CDR3. The order of the fields is clone size, V gene, D gene, J gene, CDR3 protein. D genes are given only for firm matches. Not every row has a clone size; where given, it reads once, few, many or a size class.

few,TRBV12-3/TRBV12-4,TRBD2,TRBJ2-1,CATSPTSGSTYNEQFF
-,TRBV20-1,-,TRBJ2-1,CSARQGTHNEQFF
few,TRBV12-3/TRBV12-4,-,TRBJ2-7,CASSLHREQYF
few,TRBV29-1,TRBD1,TRBJ2-5,CSVEGGQGGETQYF
few,TRBV11-2,-,TRBJ2-7,CASSSWVEQYF
few,TRBV12-3/TRBV12-4,-,TRBJ2-7,CASTLSPRYEQYF
few,TRBV15,TRBD2,TRBJ2-2,CATSSKYVQGGHTGELFF
-,TRBV29-1,TRBD2,TRBJ2-7,CSVEDPGGEQYF
-,TRBV27,-,TRBJ2-1,CASSSRLLNEQFF
-,TRBV4-1,-,TRBJ2-6,CASSADTYQSSGANVLTF
few,TRBV6-1,-,TRBJ1-2,CATTVRGKYGYTF
-,TRBV20-1,-,TRBJ2-3,CSNRRDTQYF
-,TRBV20-1,-,TRBJ1-1,CSAPRDTEAFF
many,TRBV7-9,TRBD1,TRBJ2-7,CASSRQGYEQYF
-,TRBV20-1,TRBD2,TRBJ2-1,CSGAGGRSNEQFF
-,TRBV10-3,-,TRBJ2-2,CAISESIAPGELFF
few,TRBV18,-,TRBJ2-3,CASSPQGTEESTQYF
-,TRBV7-9,TRBD1,TRBJ2-1,CASSPPGQGATEQFF
few,TRBV5-1,-,TRBJ2-5,CASSGVLSGETQYF
-,TRBV5-1,-,TRBJ2-1,CASSFRWTDNEQFF
-,TRBV20-1,TRBD2,TRBJ2-1,CSALYSGGRVSYNEQFF
-,TRBV5-5,TRBD1,TRBJ2-7,CASSLGYRGLMSSYEQYF
-,TRBV28,-,TRBJ2-3,CASSPAQMSTDTQYF
-,TRBV2,TRBD2,TRBJ2-2,CASSVAGAPNTGELFF
-,TRBV12-3/TRBV12-4,TRBD1,TRBJ1-1,CASRAQTGTEAFF
-,TRBV11-2,-,TRBJ2-3,CASSLLPSGYSTDTQYF
-,TRBV3-1,TRBD2,TRBJ2-3,CASSQSWERGGLLPGADTQYF
few,TRBV12-3/TRBV12-4,TRBD2,TRBJ2-1,CASSPQASGGTFSYNEQFF
many,TRBV5-1,TRBD2,TRBJ2-3,CASSPLAGGTDTQYF
once,TRBV5-4,-,TRBJ1-1,CASIIKGRGTEAFF
-,TRBV20-1,-,TRBJ1-1,CSARPTGTNTEAFF
-,TRBV12-3/TRBV12-4,TRBD1,TRBJ2-6,CASSLHSGTGSNANVLTF
-,TRBV7-7,-,TRBJ2-2,CASSLAPSGTGELFF